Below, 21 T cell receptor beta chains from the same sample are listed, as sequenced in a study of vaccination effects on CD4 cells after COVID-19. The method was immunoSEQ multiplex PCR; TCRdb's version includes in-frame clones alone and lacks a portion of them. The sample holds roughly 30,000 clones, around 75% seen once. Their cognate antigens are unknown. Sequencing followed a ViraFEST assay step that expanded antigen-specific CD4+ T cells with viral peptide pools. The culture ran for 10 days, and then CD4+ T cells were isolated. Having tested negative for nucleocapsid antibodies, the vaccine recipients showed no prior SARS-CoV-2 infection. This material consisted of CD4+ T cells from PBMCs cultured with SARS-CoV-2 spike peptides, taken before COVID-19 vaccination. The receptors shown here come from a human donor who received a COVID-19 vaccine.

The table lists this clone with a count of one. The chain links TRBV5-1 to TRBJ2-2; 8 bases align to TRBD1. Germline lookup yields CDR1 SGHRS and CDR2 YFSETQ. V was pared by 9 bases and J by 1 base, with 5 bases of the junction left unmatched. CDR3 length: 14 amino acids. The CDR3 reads CATWTGKNTGELFF. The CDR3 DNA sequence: TGCGCCACCTGGACAGGGAAGAACACCGGGGAGCTGTTTTTT.

The CDR3 nucleotides read TGTGCCAGCAGCCGGGACTGGGGCACCGGGGAGCTGTTTTTT. Its translation: CASSRDWGTGELFF. The chain is built from TRBV11-2 and TRBJ2-2; tentative D call: TRBD2 (6 bases). The CDR3 contains 14 residues. The germline CDR1 and CDR2 sequences are SGHAT and FQNNGV. V lost 5 bases, J lost 4 bases, and 11 bases lay in between.

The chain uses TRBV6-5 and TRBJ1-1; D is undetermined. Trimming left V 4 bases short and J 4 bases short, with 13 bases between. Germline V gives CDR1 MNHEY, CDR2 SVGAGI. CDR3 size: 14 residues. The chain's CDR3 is CASSSWGGSTEAFF. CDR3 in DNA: TGTGCCAGCAGTTCTTGGGGAGGGAGCACTGAAGCTTTCTTT.

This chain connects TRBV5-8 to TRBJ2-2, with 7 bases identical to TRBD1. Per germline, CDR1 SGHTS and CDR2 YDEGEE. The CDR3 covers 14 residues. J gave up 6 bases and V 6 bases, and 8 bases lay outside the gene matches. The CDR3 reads CASNTGQAPGELFF. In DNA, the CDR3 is TGTGCCAGCAACACAGGACAGGCCCCCGGGGAGCTGTTTTTT.

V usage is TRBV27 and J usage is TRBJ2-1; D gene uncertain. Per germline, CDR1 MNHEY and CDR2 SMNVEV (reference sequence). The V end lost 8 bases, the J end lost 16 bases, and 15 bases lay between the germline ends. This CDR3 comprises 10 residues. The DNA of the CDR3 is TGTGCCAGCGGCCTAGTTTCCCGCTTCTTC. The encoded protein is CASGLVSRFF.

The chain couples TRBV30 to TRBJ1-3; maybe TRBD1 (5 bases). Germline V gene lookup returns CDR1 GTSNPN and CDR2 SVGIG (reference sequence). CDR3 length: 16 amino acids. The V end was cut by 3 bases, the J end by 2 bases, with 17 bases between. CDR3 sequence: CAWSPLEVGAGNTIYF. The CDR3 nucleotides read TGTGCCTGGAGCCCACTAGAGGTAGGGGCTGGAAACACCATATATTTT.

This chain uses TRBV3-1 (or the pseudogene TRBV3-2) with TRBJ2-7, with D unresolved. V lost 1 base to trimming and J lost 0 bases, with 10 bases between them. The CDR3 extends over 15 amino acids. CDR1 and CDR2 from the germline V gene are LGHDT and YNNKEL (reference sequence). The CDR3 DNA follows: TGTGCCAGCAGCCAAGGAGAGAAGGTCTCCTACGAGCAGTACTTC. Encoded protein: CASSQGEKVSYEQYF.

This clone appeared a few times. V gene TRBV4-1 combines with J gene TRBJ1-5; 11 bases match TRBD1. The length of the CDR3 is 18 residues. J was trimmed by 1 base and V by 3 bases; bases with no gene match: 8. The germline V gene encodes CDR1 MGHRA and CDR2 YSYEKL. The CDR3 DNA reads TGCGCCAGCAGCCATGGAAAGGGACAGGGGGGAAGCAATCAGCCCCAGCATTTT. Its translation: CASSHGKGQGGSNQPQHF.

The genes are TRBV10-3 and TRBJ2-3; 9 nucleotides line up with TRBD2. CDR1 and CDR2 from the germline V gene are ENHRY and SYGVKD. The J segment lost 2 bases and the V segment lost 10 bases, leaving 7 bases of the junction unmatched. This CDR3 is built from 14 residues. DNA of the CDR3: TGTGCCACGAGCGGGGGGAAGCTCACAGATACGCAGTATTTT. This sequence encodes CATSGGKLTDTQYF.

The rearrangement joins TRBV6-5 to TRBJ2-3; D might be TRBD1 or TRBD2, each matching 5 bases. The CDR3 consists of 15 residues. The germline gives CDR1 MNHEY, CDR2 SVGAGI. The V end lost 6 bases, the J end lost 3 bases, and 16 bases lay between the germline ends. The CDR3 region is CASRYSGSRTDTQYF. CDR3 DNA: TGTGCCAGCAGATATTCAGGGAGTAGGACAGATACGCAGTATTTT.

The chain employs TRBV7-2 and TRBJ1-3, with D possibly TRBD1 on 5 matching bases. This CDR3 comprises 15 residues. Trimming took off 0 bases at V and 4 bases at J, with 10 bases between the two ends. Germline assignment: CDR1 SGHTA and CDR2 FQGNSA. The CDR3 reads CASSLATGPGNTIYF. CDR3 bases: TGTGCCAGCAGCTTAGCGACGGGGCCAGGAAACACCATATATTTT.

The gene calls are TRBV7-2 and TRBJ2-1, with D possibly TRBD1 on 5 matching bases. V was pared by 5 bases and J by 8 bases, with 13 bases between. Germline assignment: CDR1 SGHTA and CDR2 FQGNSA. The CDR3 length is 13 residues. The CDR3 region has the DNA TGTGCCAGCAGCCAAGACAGTGTCCATGAGCAGTTCTTC. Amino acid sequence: CASSQDSVHEQFF.

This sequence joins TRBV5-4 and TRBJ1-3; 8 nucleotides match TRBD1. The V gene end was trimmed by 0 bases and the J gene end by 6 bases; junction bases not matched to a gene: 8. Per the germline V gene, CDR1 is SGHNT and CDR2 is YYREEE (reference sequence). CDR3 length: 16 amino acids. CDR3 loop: CASSLVGRGRENTIYF. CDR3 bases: TGTGCCAGCAGCTTGGTGGGCAGGGGGCGCGAAAACACCATATATTTT.

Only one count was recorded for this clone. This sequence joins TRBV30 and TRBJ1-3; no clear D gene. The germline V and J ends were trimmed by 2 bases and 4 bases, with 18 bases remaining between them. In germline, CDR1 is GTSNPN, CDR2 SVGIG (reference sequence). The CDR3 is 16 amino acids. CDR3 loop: CAWSSSGVLGGNTIYF. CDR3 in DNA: TGTGCCTGGAGTTCGTCCGGCGTCCTGGGAGGAAACACCATATATTTT.

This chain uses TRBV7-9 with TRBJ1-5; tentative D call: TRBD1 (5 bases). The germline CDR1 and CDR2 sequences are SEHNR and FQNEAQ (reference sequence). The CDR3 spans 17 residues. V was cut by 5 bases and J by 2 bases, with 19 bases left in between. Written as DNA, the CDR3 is TGTGCCAGCAGCCGGGGGGTAGGGGATTCTGGCAATCAGCCCCAGCATTTT. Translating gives CASSRGVGDSGNQPQHF.

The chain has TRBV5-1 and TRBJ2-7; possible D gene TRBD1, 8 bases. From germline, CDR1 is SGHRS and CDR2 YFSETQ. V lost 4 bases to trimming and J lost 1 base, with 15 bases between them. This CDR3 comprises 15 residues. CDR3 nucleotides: TGCGCCAGCAGCAAAGACAGGGGAGGGTCCTACGAGCAGTACTTC. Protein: CASSKDRGGSYEQYF.

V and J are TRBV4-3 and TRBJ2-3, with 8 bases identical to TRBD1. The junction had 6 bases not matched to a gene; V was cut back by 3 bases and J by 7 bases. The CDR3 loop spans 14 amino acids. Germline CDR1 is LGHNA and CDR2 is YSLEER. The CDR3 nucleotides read TGCGCCAGCAGCCAGACGCAGGGGGCCAATACGCAGTATTTT. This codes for CASSQTQGANTQYF.

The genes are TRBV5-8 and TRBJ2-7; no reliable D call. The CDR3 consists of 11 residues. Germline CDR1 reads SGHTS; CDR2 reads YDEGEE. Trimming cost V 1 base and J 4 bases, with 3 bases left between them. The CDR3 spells CASSLKYEQYF. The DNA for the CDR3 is TGTGCCAGCAGCTTGAAATACGAGCAGTACTTC.

Here the CDR3 DNA reads TGTGCCAGCAGTTCGGCGGGAGGATTTGTTTACAATGAGCAGTTCTTC. Protein: CASSSAGGFVYNEQFF. V gene TRBV7-8 combines with J gene TRBJ2-1; 8 nucleotides line up with TRBD2. The CDR3 is 16 amino acids. Germline CDR1 is SGHVS and CDR2 is FQNEAQ. V lost 6 bases, J lost 4 bases, and 11 bases stayed unmatched.

The CDR3 spells CARSLKIEWRRETQYF. The CDR3 DNA follows: TGTGCCAGAAGCTTGAAGATAGAGTGGAGGCGGGAGACCCAGTACTTC. V and J are TRBV5-3 and TRBJ2-5; possibly TRBD2 for D (5 bases). TRBV5-3 belongs to the ORF category, with a function that is uncertain. V was trimmed by 1 base and J by 5 bases, leaving 18 bases between them. The CDR3 covers 16 residues.

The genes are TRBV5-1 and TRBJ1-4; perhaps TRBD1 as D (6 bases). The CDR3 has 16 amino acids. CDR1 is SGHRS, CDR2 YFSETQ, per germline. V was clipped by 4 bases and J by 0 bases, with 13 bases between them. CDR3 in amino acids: CASSKGTTATNEKLFF. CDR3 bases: TGCGCCAGCAGCAAGGGGACAACCGCAACTAATGAAAAACTGTTTTTT. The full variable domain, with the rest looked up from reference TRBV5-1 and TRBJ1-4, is KAGVTQTPRYLIKTRGQQVTLSCSPISGHRSVSWYQQTPGQGLQFLFEYFSETQRNKGNFPGRFSGRQFSNSRSEMNVSTLELGDSALYLCASSKGTTATNEKLFFGSGTQLSVL.